This T cell receptor (beta chain) was found in a study of CD8 T cells in ankylosing spondylitis. Germline V gene sequence: CDR1 KGHSH, CDR2 LQKENI. The ends were cut back, 2 bases at V and 5 bases at J, with 9 bases in the middle. The CDR3 contains 14 residues. Notes on the study in general: In ankylosing spondylitis patients, matched synovial fluid reportedly showed significant enrichment of disease-linked clones. Earlier authors reported some of these motif variants in reactive arthritis synovial fluid and blood. Ankylosing spondylitis blood seemed to carry a telltale TCR beta motif made of about 8 highly homologous variants. Clones linked to disease, bearing a CD8+ phenotype, were relatively rare in peripheral blood.

Quantitative 5'-RACE with molecular barcodes generated TCR beta libraries. TCRdb redid the calling of the 5' RACE reads with MiXCR, one entry per CDR3 protein. The table has 800,000 to 900,000 distinct CDR3 sequences, about 10% seen once. This clonotype was picked up a small number of times. What it binds is not known. The origin of this receptor is a male donor with ankylosing spondylitis. V gene TRBV18 combines with J gene TRBJ2-2; D may match TRBD1 or TRBD2 (5 bases each). The sequencing input was blood, either unsorted or a sorted T cell fraction (not recorded which). CDR3 amino acids: CASSPAGRTGELFF. DNA of the CDR3: TGTGCCAGCTCACCAGCAGGGAGAACCGGGGAGCTGTTTTTT.